The present entry profiles one T cell receptor beta chain with its context. The antigen remains undetermined. By phenotype, naive CD8+ T cells were CD45RO-CCR7+CD27+CD95-. It was by 5' RACE with UMI labels that the TRB cDNA libraries were prepared. TCRdb reanalyzed the 5' RACE reads and collapses them to one entry per CDR3 protein, without DNA. The sample table sets out some 130,000 distinct CDR3 sequences. In germline, CDR1 is MNHEY, CDR2 SVGAGI. The CDR3 is made up of 17 amino acids. The data originate from a study of CXCR3-negative and CXCR3-positive naive CD8 T cells. Overall study: Each library gave roughly 1.4 +/- 0.3 million of roughly 140 million TRB reads.

Study observations and caveats: For naive cells, CXCR3-negative and CXCR3-positive subsets had similar TRBV-TRBJ usage; for memory cells, usage differed. More hydrophobic TRB CDR3s were found in CXCR3-positive naive cells than in CXCR3-negative naive cells. Memory CD8+ T cell repertoires were far less diverse than both naive subsets.

The chain has TRBV6-5 and TRBJ1-1; the TCRdb call, TRBD1, lacks DNA for checking. Sequenced: naive CXCR3+ CD8+ T cells from blood. Subset of the sample: CD45RO-CCR7+CD27+CD95- naive CD8+ T cells expressing CXCR3 (TNR3+). The TCR originated in a human donor in good health. Some clones in this sample may be carry-over from other donors' samples. The chain's CDR3 is CASSYSGTKGVGTEAFF.